A selection of T cell receptor beta chains follows, all from one sample in a study of cytomegalovirus exposure and HLA in healthy donors. The data were produced by immunoSEQ multiplex PCR, yet TCRdb's version contains in-frame clones alone and is incomplete. The data hold some 190,000 clones, with roughly 80% observed a single time. The source material was PBMCs. The receptor set was obtained from a man in his forties in good health and CMV-seronegative. CDR3s include the opening cysteine and the closing phenylalanine or tryptophan. A D gene is named only where the DNA matches it firmly. Not every row has a clone size; where given, it reads once, few, many or a size class.

d_call,clone_size,j_call,v_call,cdr3_aa,cdr3_nt
.,.,TRBJ1-1,TRBV7-2,CASSLQGGVGNTEAFF,TGTGCCAGCAGCTTACAAGGGGGGGTGGGGAACACTGAAGCTTTCTTT
TRBD2,.,TRBJ2-1,TRBV6-5,CASSYSGGSPYNEQFF,TGTGCCAGCAGTTACTCTGGCGGGAGCCCCTACAATGAGCAGTTCTTC
TRBD1,.,TRBJ1-1,TRBV27,CASSWAGGTEAFF,TGTGCCAGCAGTTGGGCAGGGGGAACTGAAGCTTTCTTT
.,once,TRBJ1-1,TRBV5-1,CASSPRGGYTEAFF,TGCGCCAGCAGCCCGCGGGGGGGTTACACTGAAGCTTTCTTT
.,.,TRBJ2-7,TRBV9,CASSVEGEAYEQYF,TGTGCCAGCAGCGTAGAGGGGGAAGCCTACGAGCAGTACTTC
.,few,TRBJ1-5,TRBV6-1,CASSEKGLESNQPQHF,TGTGCCAGCAGTGAAAAGGGGCTGGAGAGCAATCAGCCCCAGCATTTT
TRBD2,.,TRBJ2-1,TRBV27,CASSLRLAGPNEQFF,TGTGCCAGCAGTTTGAGGCTAGCGGGCCCCAATGAGCAGTTCTTC
.,.,TRBJ2-1,TRBV5-6,CASSWGELGLSSYNEQFF,TGTGCCAGCAGCTGGGGGGAGCTGGGGCTGAGCTCCTACAATGAGCAGTTCTTC
TRBD1,.,TRBJ2-7,TRBV10-3,CAISGTGNSYEQYF,TGTGCCATCAGCGGGACAGGCAACTCCTACGAGCAGTACTTC
.,.,TRBJ2-5,TRBV6-6,CASRGGTRVGTQYF,TGTGCCAGCAGGGGCGGGACCCGAGTAGGGACCCAGTACTTC
TRBD2,.,TRBJ2-3,TRBV11-1,CASRTSGRRTDTQYF,TGTGCCAGCAGGACTAGCGGGAGAAGGACAGATACGCAGTATTTT
TRBD1,few,TRBJ1-2,TRBV5-5,CASSLGQGVNYGYTF,TGTGCCAGCAGCTTGGGGCAGGGGGTTAACTATGGCTACACCTTC
.,.,TRBJ1-1,TRBV5-4,CASSPWQGNTEAFF,TGTGCCAGCAGCCCCTGGCAGGGGAACACTGAAGCTTTCTTT
TRBD1,.,TRBJ2-5,TRBV28,CASSLATGNNQETQYF,TGTGCCAGCAGTTTGGCGACAGGGAATAACCAAGAGACCCAGTACTTC
.,once,TRBJ1-1,TRBV19,CASSIDSTVSEAFF,TGTGCCAGTAGTATAGATTCGACAGTATCTGAAGCTTTCTTT
TRBD2,.,TRBJ2-7,TRBV7-2,CASSSRTSGGGKEQYF,TGTGCCAGCAGCTCTCGGACTAGCGGGGGGGGTAAGGAGCAGTACTTC
TRBD1,.,TRBJ1-2,TRBV28,CASTPGGVFYGYTF,TGTGCCAGCACCCCAGGGGGCGTCTTCTATGGCTACACCTTC